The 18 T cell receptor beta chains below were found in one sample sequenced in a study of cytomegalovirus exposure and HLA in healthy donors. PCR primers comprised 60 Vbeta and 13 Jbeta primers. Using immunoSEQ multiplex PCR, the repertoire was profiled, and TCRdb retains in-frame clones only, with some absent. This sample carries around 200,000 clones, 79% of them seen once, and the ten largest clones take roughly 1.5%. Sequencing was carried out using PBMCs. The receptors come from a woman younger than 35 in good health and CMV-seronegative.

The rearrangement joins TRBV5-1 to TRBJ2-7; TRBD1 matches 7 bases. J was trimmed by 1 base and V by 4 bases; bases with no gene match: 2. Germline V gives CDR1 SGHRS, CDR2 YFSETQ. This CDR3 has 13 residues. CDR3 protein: CASSGDRSYEQYF. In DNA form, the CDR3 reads TGCGCCAGCAGCGGGGACAGATCCTACGAGCAGTACTTC.

In DNA, the CDR3 is TGTGCCAGCAGTGCAGGTGGGAACACTGAAGCTTTCTTT. Encoded protein: CASSAGGNTEAFF. The chain combines TRBV6-1 with TRBJ1-1; D not certain. Germline V gene lookup returns CDR1 MNHNS and CDR2 SASEGT. V lost 4 bases and J 1 base, leaving 7 bases between the germline ends. CDR3 length: 13 amino acids.

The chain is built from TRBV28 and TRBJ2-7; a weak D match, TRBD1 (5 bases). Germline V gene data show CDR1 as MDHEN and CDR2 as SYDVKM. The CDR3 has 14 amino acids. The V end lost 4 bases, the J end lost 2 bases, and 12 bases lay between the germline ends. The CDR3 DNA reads TGTGCCAGCAGTTCCCCCCGACAGACCTACGAGCAGTACTTC. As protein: CASSSPRQTYEQYF.

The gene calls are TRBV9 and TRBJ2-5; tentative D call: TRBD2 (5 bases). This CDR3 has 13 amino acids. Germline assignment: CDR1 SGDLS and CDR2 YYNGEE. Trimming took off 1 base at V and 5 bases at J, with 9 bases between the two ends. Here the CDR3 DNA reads TGTGCCAGCAGCGTAAGCGGATACGAGACCCAGTACTTC. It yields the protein CASSVSGYETQYF.

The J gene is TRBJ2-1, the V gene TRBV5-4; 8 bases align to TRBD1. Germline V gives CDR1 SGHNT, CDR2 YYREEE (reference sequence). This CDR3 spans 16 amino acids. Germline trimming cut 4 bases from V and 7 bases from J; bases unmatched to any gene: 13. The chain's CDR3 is CASSLSPGQGQNEQFF. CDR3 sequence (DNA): TGTGCCAGCAGCCTTTCACCCGGACAGGGTCAAAATGAGCAGTTCTTC.

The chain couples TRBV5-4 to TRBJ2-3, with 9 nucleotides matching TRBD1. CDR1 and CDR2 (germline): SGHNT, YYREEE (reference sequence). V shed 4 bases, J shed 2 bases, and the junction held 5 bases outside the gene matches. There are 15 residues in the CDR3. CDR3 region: CASSRGQGFTDTQYF. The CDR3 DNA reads TGTGCCAGCAGCCGGGGACAGGGATTCACAGATACGCAGTATTTT.

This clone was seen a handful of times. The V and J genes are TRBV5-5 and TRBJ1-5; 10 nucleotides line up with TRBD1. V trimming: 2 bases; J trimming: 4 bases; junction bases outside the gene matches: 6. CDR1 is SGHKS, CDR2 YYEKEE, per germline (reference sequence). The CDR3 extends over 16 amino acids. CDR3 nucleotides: TGTGCCAGCAGCTTTCGACAGGGGGCAAGAAATCAGCCCCAGCATTTT. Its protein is CASSFRQGARNQPQHF.

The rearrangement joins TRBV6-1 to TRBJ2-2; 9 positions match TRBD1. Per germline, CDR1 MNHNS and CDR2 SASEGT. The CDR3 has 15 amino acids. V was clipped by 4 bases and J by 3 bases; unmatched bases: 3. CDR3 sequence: CASSVQGADTGELFF. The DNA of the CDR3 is TGTGCCAGCAGTGTACAGGGGGCGGACACCGGGGAGCTGTTTTTT.

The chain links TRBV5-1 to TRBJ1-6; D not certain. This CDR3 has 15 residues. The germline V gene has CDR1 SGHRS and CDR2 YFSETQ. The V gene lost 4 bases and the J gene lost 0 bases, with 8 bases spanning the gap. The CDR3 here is CASSPESSYNSPLHF. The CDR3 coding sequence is TGCGCCAGCAGCCCCGAGAGCTCCTATAATTCACCCCTCCACTTT.

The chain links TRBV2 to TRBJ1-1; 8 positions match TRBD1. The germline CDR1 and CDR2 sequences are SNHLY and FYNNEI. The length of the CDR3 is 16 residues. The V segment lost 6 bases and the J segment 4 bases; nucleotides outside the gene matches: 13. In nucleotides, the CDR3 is TGTGCCAGCAGCACCCCAGGGGGCAGGAGGAGCACTGAAGCTTTCTTT. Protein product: CASSTPGGRRSTEAFF.

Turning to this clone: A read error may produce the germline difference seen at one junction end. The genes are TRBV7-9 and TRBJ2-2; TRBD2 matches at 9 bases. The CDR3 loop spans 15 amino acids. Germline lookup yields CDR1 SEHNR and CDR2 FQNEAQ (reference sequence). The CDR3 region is CASSLWREGLGELLF. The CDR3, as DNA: TGTGCCAGCAGCTTGTGGCGGGAGGGCCTCGGGGAGCTGCTTTTT.

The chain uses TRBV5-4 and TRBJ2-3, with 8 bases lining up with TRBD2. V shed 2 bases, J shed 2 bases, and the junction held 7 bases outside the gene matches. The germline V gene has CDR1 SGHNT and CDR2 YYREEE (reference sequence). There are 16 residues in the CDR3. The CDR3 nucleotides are TGTGCCAGCAGCTTTCAGGCGGGAGGAGACACAGATACGCAGTATTTT. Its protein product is CASSFQAGGDTDTQYF.

This CDR3 is CASSLGQGGEQYF. DNA for the CDR3: TGTGCCAGCAGCTTAGGGCAGGGAGGTGAGCAGTACTTC. This chain connects TRBV7-8 to TRBJ2-7; perhaps TRBD2 as D (6 bases). Looked up from germline, CDR1 is SGHVS and CDR2 is FQNEAQ. This CDR3 spans 13 amino acids. V dropped 1 base and J dropped 7 bases, with 11 bases sitting between them.

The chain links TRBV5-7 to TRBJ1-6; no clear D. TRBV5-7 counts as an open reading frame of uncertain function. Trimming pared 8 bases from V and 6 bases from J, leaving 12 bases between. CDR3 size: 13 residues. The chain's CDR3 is CARTRGSNSPLHF. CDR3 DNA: TGTGCCAGGACACGGGGTTCTAATTCACCCCTCCACTTT.

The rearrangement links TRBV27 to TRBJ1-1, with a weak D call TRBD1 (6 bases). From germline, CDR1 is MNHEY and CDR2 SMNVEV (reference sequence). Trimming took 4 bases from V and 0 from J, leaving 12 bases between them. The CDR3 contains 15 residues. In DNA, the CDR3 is TGTGCCAGCAGTTCCGGACAGATCATGAACACTGAAGCTTTCTTT. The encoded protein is CASSSGQIMNTEAFF.

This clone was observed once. CDR3 sequence: CASSLYSYEQYF. The CDR3 DNA sequence: TGTGCCAGCAGCTTATACAGCTACGAGCAGTACTTC. J is TRBJ2-7 and V is TRBV7-8; no clear D. Germline values: CDR1 SGHVS, CDR2 FQNEAQ. V lost 2 bases to trimming and J lost 3 bases, with 5 bases between them. The CDR3 contains 12 residues.

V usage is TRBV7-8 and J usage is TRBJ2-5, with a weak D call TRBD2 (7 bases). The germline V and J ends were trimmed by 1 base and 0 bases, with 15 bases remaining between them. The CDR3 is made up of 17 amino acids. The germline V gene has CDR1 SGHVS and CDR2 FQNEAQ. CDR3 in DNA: TGTGCCAGCAGCTTAGACGGAGGGGGGGGGTACCAAGAGACCCAGTACTTC. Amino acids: CASSLDGGGGYQETQYF.

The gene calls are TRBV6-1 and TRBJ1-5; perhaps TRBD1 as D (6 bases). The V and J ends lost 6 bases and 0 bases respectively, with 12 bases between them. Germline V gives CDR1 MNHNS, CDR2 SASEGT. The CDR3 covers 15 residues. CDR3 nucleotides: TGTGCCAGCAGCGGGACATTTCATAGCAATCAGCCCCAGCATTTT. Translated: CASSGTFHSNQPQHF.